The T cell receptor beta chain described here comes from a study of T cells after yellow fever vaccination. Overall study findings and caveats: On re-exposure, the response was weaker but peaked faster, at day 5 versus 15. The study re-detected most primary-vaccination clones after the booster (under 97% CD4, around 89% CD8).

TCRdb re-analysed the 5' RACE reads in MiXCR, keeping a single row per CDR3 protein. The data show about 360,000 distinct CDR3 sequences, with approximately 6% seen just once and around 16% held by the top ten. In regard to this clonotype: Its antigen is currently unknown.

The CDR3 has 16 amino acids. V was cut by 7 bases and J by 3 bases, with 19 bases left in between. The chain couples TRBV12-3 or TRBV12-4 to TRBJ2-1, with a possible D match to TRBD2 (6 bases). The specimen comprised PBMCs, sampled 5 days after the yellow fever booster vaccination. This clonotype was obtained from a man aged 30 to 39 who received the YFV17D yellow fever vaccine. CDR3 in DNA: TGTGCCAGCACCTATTTGGGGGGAGCACTCTACAATGAGCAGTTCTTC. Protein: CASTYLGGALYNEQFF.